Listed below are T cell receptor beta chains from one sample, sequenced in a study of T cell changes during pregnancy in multiple sclerosis. Generated by immunoSEQ multiplex PCR, the TCRdb table keeps only in-frame clones and is missing some. The sample includes 70,000 to 100,000 clones, more than 85% of them seen just once. Sequencing was performed on peripheral blood, taken in the first trimester of pregnancy. The receptors originated from a female donor with multiple sclerosis, enrolled in a pregnancy study. The CDR3 runs from the conserved cysteine through the conserved F or W.

len	v_gene	j_gene	CDR3aa
10	TRBV20-1	TRBJ1-2	CSARRDGYTF
14	TRBV5-6	TRBJ1-2	CASSSAGTAYGYTF
15	TRBV5-4	TRBJ1-1	CASSLYRDSNTEAFF
13	TRBV29-1	TRBJ1-1	CSGGQTGNTEAFF
15	TRBV19	TRBJ1-4	CASSPQGATNEKLFF
15	TRBV6-6	TRBJ2-7	CASSYPARETYEQYF
11	TRBV29-1	TRBJ1-2	CSSQGFKGYTF
15	TRBV2	TRBJ1-1	CASRSGTGGGTEAFF
13	TRBV28	TRBJ2-3	CASSGLASYTQYF
12	TRBV10-1	TRBJ2-7	CASSEGAYEQYF
13	TRBV7-9	TRBJ2-7	CASSVGGGYEQYF
17	TRBV7-2	TRBJ1-4	CASSLMGGQLVGEKLFF
13	TRBV11-1	TRBJ2-1	CASTRGRGTEQFF
14	TRBV7-6	TRBJ2-1	CASSPQTPGNEQFF
13	TRBV5-1	TRBJ1-2	CASKLKGAEGYTF
12	TRBV6-6	TRBJ2-2	CASRAGVNELFF
14	TRBV6-5	TRBJ1-5	CASGIRQGNQPQHF
15	TRBV5-6	TRBJ2-3	CASSLGGSSTDTQYF